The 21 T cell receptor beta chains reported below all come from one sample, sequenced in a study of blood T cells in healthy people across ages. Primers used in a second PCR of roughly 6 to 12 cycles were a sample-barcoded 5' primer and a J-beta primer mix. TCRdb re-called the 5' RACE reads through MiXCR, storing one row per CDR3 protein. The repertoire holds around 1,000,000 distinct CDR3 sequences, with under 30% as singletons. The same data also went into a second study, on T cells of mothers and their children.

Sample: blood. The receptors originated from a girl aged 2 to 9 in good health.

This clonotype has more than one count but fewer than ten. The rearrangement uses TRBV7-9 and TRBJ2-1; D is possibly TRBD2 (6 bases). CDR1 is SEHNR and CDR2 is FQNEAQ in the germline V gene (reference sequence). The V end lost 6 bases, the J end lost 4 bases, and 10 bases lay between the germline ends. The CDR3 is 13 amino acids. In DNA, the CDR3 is TGTGCCAGCAGGAGCCGGGGGTACAATGAGCAGTTCTTC. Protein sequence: CASRSRGYNEQFF.

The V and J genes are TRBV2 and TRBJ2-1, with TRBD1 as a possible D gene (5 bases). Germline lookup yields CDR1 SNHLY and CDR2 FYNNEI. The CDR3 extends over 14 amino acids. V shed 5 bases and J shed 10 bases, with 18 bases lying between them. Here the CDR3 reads CASSTGRWGVEQFF. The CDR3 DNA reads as TGTGCCAGCAGTACTGGGCGGTGGGGCGTAGAGCAGTTCTTC.

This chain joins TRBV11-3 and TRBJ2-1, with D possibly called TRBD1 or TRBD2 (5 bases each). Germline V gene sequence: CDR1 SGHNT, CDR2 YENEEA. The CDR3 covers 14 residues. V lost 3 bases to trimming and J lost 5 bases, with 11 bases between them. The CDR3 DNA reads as TGTGCCAGCAGCTTCGGGACGGACAACAATGAGCAGTTCTTC. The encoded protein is CASSFGTDNNEQFF.

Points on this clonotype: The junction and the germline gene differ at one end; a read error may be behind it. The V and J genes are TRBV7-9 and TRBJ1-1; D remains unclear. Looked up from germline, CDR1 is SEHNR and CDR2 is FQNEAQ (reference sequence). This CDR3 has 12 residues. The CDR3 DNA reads TGCGCCAGCAGCTTAGATATCACTGAAGCTTTCTTT. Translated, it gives CASSLDITEAFF.

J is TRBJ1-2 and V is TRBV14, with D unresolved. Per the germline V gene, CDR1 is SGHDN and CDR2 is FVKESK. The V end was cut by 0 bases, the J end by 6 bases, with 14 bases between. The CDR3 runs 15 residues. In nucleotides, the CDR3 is TGTGCCAGCAGCCAAGATCGGCCCTGGGCGGATGGCTACACCTTC. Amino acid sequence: CASSQDRPWADGYTF.

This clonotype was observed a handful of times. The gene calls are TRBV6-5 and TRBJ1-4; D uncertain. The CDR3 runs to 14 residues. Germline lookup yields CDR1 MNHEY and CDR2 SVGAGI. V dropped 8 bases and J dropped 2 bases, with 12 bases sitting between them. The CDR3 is CASSPLGTNEKLFF. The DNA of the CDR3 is TGTGCCAGCTCCCCCCTCGGGACTAATGAAAAACTGTTTTTT.

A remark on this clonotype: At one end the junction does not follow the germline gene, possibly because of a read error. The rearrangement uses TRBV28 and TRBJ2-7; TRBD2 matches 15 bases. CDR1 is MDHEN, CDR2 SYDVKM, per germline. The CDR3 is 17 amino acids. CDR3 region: CASSLSGLAGGIDVQHF. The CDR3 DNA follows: TGTGCCAGCAGTTTATCGGGACTAGCGGGAGGTATTGATGTGCAGCACTTC.

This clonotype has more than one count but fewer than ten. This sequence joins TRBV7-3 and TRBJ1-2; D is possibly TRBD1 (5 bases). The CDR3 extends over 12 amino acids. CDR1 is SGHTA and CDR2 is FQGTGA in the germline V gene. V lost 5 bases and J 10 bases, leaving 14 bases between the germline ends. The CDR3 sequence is CASSNLPGNYTF. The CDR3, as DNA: TGTGCCAGCAGCAATTTGCCAGGGAACTACACCTTC. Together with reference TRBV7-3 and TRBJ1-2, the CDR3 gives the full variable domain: GAGVSQTPSNKVTEKGKYVELRCDPISGHTALYWYRQSLGQGPEFLIYFQGTGAADDSGLPNDRFFAVRPEGSVSTLKIQRTERGDSAVYLCASSNLPGNYTFGSGTRLTVV.

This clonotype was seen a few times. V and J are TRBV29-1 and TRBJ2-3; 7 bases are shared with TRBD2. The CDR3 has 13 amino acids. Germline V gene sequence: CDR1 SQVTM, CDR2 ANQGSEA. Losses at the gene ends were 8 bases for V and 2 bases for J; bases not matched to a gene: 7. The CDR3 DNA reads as TGCAGCATTGGGGGGGAAAACACAGATACGCAGTATTTT. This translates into CSIGGENTDTQYF.

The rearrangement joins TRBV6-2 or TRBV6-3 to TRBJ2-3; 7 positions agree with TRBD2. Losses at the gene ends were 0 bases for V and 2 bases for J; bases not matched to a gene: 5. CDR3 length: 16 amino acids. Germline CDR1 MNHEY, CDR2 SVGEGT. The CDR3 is CASSYSRSGVTDTQYF. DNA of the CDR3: TGTGCCAGCAGTTACTCGAGGAGCGGGGTCACAGATACGCAGTATTTT.

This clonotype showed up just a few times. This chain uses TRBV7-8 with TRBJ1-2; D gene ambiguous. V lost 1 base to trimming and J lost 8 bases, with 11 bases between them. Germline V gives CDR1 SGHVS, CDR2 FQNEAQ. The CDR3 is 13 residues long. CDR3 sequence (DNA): TGTGCCAGCAGCTTAGGACTGGCGGCAGGCTACACCTTC. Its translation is CASSLGLAAGYTF.

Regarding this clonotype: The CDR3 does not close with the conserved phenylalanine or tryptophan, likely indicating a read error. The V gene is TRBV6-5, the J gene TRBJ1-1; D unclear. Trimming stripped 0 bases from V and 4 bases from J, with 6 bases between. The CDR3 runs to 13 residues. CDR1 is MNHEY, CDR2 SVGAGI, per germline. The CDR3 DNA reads TGTGCCAGCAGTTACTCCCCGGGCACTGAAGCTTTCCTT. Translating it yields CASSYSPGTEAFL.

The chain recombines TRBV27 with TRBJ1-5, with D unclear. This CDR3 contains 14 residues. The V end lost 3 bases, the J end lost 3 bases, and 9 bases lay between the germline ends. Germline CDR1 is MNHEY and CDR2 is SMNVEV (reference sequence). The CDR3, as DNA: TGTGCCAGCAGTTTCCCCGGCGTCAATCAGCCCCAGCATTTT. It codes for CASSFPGVNQPQHF.

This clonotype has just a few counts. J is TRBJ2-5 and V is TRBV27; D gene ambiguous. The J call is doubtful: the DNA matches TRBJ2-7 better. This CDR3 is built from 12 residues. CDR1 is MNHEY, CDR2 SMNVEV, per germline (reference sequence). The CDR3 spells CASKGYKCEQYF. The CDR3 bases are TGTGCCAGCAAAGGGTACAAATGCGAGCAGTACTTC.

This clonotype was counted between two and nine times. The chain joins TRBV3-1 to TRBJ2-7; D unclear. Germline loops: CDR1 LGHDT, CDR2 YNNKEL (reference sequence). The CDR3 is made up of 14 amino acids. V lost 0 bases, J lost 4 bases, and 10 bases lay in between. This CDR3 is CASSQDLRPYEQYF. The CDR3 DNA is TGTGCCAGCAGCCAAGACCTTCGGCCTTACGAGCAGTACTTC.

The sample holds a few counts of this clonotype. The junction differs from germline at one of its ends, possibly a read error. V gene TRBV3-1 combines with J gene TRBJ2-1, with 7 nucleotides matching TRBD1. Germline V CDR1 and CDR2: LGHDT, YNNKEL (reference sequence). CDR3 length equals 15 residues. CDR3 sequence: CASSQGGTAYDEQFF. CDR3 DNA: TGTGCCAGCAGCCAAGGAGGGACAGCCTACGATGAGCAGTTCTTC.

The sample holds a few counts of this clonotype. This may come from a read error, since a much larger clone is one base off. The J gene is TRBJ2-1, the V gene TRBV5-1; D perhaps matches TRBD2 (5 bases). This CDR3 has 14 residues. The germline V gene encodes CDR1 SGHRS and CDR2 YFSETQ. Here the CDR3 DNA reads TGCGCCAGCAGCTTGGGCGGGTACTACGATGAGCAGTTCTTC. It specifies CASSLGGYYDEQFF.

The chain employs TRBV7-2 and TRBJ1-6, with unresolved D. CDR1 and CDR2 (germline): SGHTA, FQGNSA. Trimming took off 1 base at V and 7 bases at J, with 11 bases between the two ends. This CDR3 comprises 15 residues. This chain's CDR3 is CASSLGGSTNSPLHF. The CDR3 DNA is TGTGCCAGCAGCTTAGGCGGGTCGACAAATTCACCCCTCCACTTT.

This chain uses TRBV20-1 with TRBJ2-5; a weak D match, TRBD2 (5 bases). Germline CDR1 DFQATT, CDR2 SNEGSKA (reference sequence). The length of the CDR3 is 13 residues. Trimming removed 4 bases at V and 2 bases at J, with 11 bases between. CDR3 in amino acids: CSATRGEQETQYF. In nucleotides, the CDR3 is TGCAGTGCTACCCGGGGAGAACAAGAGACCCAGTACTTC.

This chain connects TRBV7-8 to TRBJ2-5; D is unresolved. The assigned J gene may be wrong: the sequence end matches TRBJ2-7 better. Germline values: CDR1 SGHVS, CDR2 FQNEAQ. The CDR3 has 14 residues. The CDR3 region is CASSLASSSYEQYF. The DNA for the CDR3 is TGTGCCAGCAGCTTAGCCAGCTCATCTTACGAGCAGTACTTC.

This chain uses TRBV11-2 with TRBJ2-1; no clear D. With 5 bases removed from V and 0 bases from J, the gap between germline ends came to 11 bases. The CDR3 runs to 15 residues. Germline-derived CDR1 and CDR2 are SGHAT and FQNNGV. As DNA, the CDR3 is TGTGCCAGCAGCGGAGCGAGGAGCTCCTACAATGAGCAGTTCTTC. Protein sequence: CASSGARSSYNEQFF.